This TCR beta chain emerged from a study of PD-1 blockade in mismatch repair-deficient tumors. Study-wide context: Enrolled about 2013-2016, patients had progressing, pretreated mismatch repair-deficient cancers of approximately 13 types.

The germline gives CDR1 LNHDA, CDR2 SQIVND (reference sequence). The CDR3 sequence is 16 residues long. Trimming shortened V by 4 bases and J by 2 bases, and 16 bases separated the two germline ends. This table comes from immunoSEQ multiplex PCR, and its TCRdb copy is limited to in-frame clones, with some not included. The sample holds some 66,000 clones, around 89% seen once. Sequences were derived from peripheral blood, sampled 52 weeks after starting pembrolizumab. This sequence originates from an adult with mismatch repair-deficient cancer. This chain links TRBV19 with TRBJ2-3; D may be TRBD2 (5 bases). The CDR3, as DNA: TGTGCCAGTAGTACCACCAGCGGAGAGGCCACAGATACGCAGTATTTT. Amino acid sequence: CASSTTSGEATDTQYF.